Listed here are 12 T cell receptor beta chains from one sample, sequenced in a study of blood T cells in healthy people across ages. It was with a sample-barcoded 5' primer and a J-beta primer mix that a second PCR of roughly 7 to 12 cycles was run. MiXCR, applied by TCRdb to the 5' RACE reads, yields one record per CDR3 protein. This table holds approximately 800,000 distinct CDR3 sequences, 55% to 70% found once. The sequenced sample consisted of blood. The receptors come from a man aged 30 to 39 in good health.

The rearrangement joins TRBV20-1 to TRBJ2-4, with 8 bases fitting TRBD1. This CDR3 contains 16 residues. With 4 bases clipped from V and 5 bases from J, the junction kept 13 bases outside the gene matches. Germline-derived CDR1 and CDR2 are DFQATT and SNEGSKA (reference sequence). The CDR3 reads CSATGTGSIQENIQYF. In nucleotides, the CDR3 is TGCAGTGCTACCGGGACAGGCTCGATCCAAGAAAACATTCAGTACTTC.

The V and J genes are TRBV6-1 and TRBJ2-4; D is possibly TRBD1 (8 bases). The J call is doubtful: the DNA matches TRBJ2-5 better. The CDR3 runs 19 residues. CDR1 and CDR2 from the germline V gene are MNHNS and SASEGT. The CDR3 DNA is TGTGCCAGCAGCCGCCTGACCCAAAGGACAGGGAGGGTTGGAGAGACCCAGTACTTC. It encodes CASSRLTQRTGRVGETQYF.

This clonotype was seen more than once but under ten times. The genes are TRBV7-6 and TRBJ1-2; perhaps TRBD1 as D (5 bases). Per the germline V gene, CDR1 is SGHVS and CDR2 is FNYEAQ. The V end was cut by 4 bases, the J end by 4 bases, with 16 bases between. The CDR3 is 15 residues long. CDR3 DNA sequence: TGTGCCAGCAGCTACCTCGGCCGGGGGGGCTATGGCTACACCTTC. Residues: CASSYLGRGGYGYTF.

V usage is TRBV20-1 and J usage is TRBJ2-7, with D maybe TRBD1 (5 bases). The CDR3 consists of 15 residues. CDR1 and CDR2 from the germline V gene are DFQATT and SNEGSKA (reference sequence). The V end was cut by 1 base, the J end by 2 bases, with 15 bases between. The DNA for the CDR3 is TGCAGTGCTAGAGCCACAGGCTTTGAAACCTACGAGCAGTACTTC. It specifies CSARATGFETYEQYF.

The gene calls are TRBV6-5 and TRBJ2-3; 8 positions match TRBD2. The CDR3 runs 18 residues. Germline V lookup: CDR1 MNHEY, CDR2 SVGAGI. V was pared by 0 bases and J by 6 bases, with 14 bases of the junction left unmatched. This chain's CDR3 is CASSYSSLAGSIGDTQYF. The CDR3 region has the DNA TGTGCCAGCAGTTACTCGAGTCTAGCGGGCAGTATAGGGGATACGCAGTATTTT.

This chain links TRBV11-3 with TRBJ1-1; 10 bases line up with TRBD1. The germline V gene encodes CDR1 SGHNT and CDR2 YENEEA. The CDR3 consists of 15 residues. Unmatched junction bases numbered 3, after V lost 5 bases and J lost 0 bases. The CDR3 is CASSAGTGVNTEAFF. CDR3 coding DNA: TGTGCCAGCAGCGCGGGGACAGGGGTGAACACTGAAGCTTTCTTT.

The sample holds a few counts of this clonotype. CDR3 protein: CSASRQPTYEQYF. The CDR3 DNA is TGCAGTGCTAGTCGGCAGCCCACCTACGAGCAGTACTTC. This chain links TRBV20-1 with TRBJ2-5; D gene ambiguous. The J call may be incorrect, as the DNA end agrees better with TRBJ2-7. This CDR3 contains 13 residues. The germline gives CDR1 DFQATT, CDR2 SNEGSKA (reference sequence).

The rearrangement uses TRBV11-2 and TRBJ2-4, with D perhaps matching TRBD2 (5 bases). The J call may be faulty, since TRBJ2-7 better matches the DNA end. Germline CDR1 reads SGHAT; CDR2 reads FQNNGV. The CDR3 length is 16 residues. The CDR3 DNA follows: TGTGCCAGCAGCTTAGGGACTGTCCCAGGTATCGACGAGCAGTACTTC. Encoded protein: CASSLGTVPGIDEQYF.

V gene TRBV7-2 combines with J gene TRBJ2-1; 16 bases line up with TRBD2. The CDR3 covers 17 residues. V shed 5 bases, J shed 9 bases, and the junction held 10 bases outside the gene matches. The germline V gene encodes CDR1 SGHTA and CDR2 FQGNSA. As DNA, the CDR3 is TGTGCCAGCAGCCCCCCGGGACTAGCGGGAGGGCCGAGTGAGCAGTTCTTC. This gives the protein CASSPPGLAGGPSEQFF.

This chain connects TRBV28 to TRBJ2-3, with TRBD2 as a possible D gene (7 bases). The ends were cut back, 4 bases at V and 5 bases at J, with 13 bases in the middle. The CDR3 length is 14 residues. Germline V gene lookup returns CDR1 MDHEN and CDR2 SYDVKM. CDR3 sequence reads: CASSSGGQLDTQYF. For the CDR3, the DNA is TGTGCCAGCAGTTCGGGGGGCCAGTTAGATACGCAGTATTTT.

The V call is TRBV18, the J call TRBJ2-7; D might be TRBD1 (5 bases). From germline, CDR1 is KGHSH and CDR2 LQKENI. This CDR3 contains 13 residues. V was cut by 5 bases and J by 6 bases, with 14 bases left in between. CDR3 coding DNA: TGTGCCAGCTCAGAAGGGGATATTGGCGAGCAGTACTTC. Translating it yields CASSEGDIGEQYF.

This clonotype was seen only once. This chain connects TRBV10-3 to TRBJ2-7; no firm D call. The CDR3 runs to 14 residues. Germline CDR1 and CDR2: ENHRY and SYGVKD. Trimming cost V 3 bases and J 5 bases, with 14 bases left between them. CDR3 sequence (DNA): TGTGCCATCAGTGACCGCCTGGTGAGGAACGAGCAGTACTTC. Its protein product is CAISDRLVRNEQYF.